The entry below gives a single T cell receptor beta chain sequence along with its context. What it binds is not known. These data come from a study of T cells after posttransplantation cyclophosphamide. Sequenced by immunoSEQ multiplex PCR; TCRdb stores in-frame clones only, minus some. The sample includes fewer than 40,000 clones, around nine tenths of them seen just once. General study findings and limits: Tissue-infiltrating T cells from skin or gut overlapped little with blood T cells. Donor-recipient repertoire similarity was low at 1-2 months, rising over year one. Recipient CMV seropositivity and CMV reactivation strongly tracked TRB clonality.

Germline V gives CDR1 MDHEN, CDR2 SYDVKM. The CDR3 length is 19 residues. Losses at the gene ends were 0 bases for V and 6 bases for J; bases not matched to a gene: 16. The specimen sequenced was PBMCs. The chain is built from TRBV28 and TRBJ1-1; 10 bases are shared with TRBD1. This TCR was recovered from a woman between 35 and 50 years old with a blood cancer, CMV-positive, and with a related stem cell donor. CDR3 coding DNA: TGTGCCAGCAGTTTATGGGGGGACAGGGGCTCGGCACCTATTGCTGAAGCTTTCTTT. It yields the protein CASSLWGDRGSAPIAEAFF.